This T cell receptor beta chain appears in the sequencing data of a study of cytomegalovirus exposure and HLA in healthy donors (dated by TCRdb to the late 2010s). Notes on the research overall: According to an earlier analysis of around 600 of the donors, about 190 million T cells yielded over 90 million unique TCR beta sequences and approximately 300 Gb of sequence data. Around 330 gigabases of sequencing data and 75 million to 85 million unique TCR sequences made up an early release that covered approximately 620 HLA-typed donors. Of the roughly 400 genotyped donors, approximately 80% fell in the genetic ancestry cluster associated with self-reported Caucasian donors. The study aimed to test whether signatures of past pathogen exposure could be identified by cataloging public T cell receptors. The study profiled the T cell repertoires of 500 to 800 subjects by immunosequencing and related them to cytomegalovirus serostatus. In addition to the first cohort of hundreds of subjects, a separate validation cohort of 130 or so different subjects was used. The study combined high-throughput TCR immunosequencing, statistical association of individual TCRs with disease status, and machine learning to predict cytomegalovirus infection status. A later analysis re-examined previously published TCR beta repertoires from hundreds of donors and added high-resolution HLA genotyping to investigate patterns of TCR occurrence. The later analysis used no new phenotypic data to find candidate immune exposures, relying instead on TCR beta sequences and their occurrence across donors. An earlier analysis of roughly 580 of the donors used high-throughput TCR beta sequencing to judge whether each TCR beta V gene segment behaved as functional or pseudogenic. Donor age, sex, ethnicity and CMV serostatus were collected together with the repertoire data. A later genetic analysis took genome-wide SNP genotypes for about three fifths of the 666 donors and used that subset as a discovery cohort. All discovery cohort repertoires had been generated using a single sequencing platform. HLA typing covered class I and class II loci at four-digit resolution. The number of donors typed differed by locus, with 629-630 for A, B, C, DRB1 and DQB1, 522 for DQA1, approximately 570 for DPA1, and under 490 for DPB1. Because of strong linkage in the cohort, four to six DR-DQ haplotypes were treated as single units for association and clustering. Across some 400 genotyped donors of the cohort, an average of roughly 200,000 unique TCR beta nucleotide sequences per donor were sequenced, and roughly 20% of those sequences were non-productive.

Overall study results and their limits: The 87-base-pair reads could not distinguish some IMGT-functional V segments, including TRBV6-2 and TRBV6-3, so those segments were excluded. V-gene and J-gene trimming of TCR beta chains was associated with a missense DCLRE1C variant in a later genetic analysis, and the association was replicated in an independent cohort. Because counts were too low, 15 to 20 rarely observed V segments, including chromosome 9 orphons, were left out of the earlier analysis of 500 to 750 of the donors. The classifier was reported to diagnose cytomegalovirus status with high specificity and sensitivity in both the original and validation cohorts. In a later analysis, HLA-associated TCR beta chains showed more clonal expansion and lower generation probabilities than non-associated chains that were equally common. Three of the identified cytomegalovirus-associated TCR beta chains were confirmed in vitro to be specific for cytomegalovirus antigens. Most TCR sequences were seen in very few donors, while some public TCRs were found in many individuals. In a later analysis, most CMV-associated TCR beta chains were found to appear HLA-restricted, with HLA associations seemingly driven largely by CMV exposure. In an earlier analysis of around 600 of the donors, most TCR beta V segments appeared in productive rearrangements about 90% or about 30% of the time, broadly matching IMGT annotations. A later genetic analysis reported fewer N-insertions in productive TCRs among donors in an Asian-associated ancestry cluster than the roughly 700-donor mean. When HLA alleles, especially DR and DQ, strongly co-occurred, attributing TCR associations to individual alleles was difficult. According to a later analysis, TCR association rates differed among HLA loci, with DRB1 alleles showing the most associated TCRs and HLA-C alleles showing the fewest. Linkage disequilibrium might explain the correlated functional status among segregating V segments, but an unknown experimental factor could not be ruled out. According to a later analysis, parvovirus B19, influenza, CMV and Epstein-Barr virus appeared linked to several top co-occurrence clusters. CMV serostatus was the only immune exposure information available for the cohort. The presence/absence analyses assumed that sequencing depth was roughly uniform across donors, and that assumption may not be true. In the study, 150 to 200 TCR beta chains were listed as associated with cytomegalovirus. A further reported finding was that TCR beta sequences accurately predicted the HLA-A and HLA-B alleles for most subjects in the first cohort. The authors suggested that the approach could potentially be extended to other disease states and immunological phenotypes. Because HLA typing was unavailable for some donors at each locus, only the typed subset was used in association tests. Specific HLA alleles were associated with 15,000 to 20,000 TCR beta sequences at a false discovery rate of 0.05 in a later analysis. This cohort had only TCR beta chains sequenced, and the lack of alpha or paired-chain data limited which features could be detected. A group of highly shared sequence variants was considered likely to be a technical artifact of the sequencing pipeline.

About this clone: Its antigen is not yet known. Per-base quality was not reported, and no clone a single base away is much larger than it.

From the germline V gene (reference sequence), CDR1 is LNHDA and CDR2 is SQIVND. The CDR3 contains 14 residues, cysteine and phenylalanine counted. The CDR3 DNA has 42 bases and is translated from base 1. In total, just over 650 healthy bone marrow donors made up the cohort. Cohort members were all nominally healthy when sampled, although unrecorded immune exposures were likely present. The donor was CMV seropositive and belonged to the group of a few hundred seropositive cohort members. Every donor gave a peripheral blood sample, and the peripheral blood mononuclear cells from that sample were used for TCR beta sequencing. The Qiagen DNeasy Blood Extraction Kit was used to extract genomic DNA from the blood cell samples. The library was prepared using the immunoSEQ multiplex PCR assay. For the multiplex PCR, a mixture combining 60 forward primers for TCR Vbeta segments and 13 reverse primers for TCR Jbeta segments was used. The CDR3 region of rearranged TCR beta genes was amplified from genomic DNA with a multiplex PCR assay. Amplified TCR beta libraries were sequenced as 87-base-pair reads on the Illumina HiSeq System. In the source study's methods: In a later analysis, roughly 80 million unique TCR beta chains were counted across the 500 to 700 repertoires, and roughly 11 million of these chains were shared by at least two donors. Raw reads were error-corrected and collapsed into unique sequences with a nearest-neighbor algorithm that merged closely related sequences to remove PCR and sequencing errors. To assign V, D and J gene segments, CDR3 sequences were aligned to IMGT reference sequences. For a sequence to be retained, a match of at least six nucleotides was required to both a V gene segment and a J gene segment. Rearrangements were classified as productive when the CDR3 lacked stop codons and remained in frame with V and J, and all other rearrangements were classified as non-productive. Following IMGT convention, CDR3 was defined as the stretch from the second conserved V-encoded cysteine up to the conserved J-encoded phenylalanine. The earlier analysis of about 590 of the donors excluded sequences that lacked an unambiguous match to a single V gene segment. In an earlier analysis of 587 of the donors, a V segment was called functional when productive rearrangements were above 56.7%, and segregating when the standard deviation between donors exceeded 5%. A statistical classification framework was developed to diagnose cytomegalovirus status using the catalog of TCR beta chain sequences. A later analysis assigned V and J genes by comparing TCR nucleotide sequences with IMGT/GENE-DB human TR gene sequences. The TCRdist pipeline was used in a later analysis to assign CDR3 sequences and most-parsimonious VDJ recombination scenarios. In a later analysis, every TCR beta chain was defined by the combination of its CDR3 amino acid sequence and its V-gene family, and reads without a unique V-gene family were dropped. To address suspected cross-contamination and a sequencing artifact, a later analysis removed under 600 highly shared, low-generation-probability nucleotide sequences. A later analysis calculated a clonal expansion index for each public chain from normalized within-repertoire ranks of inferred template counts. A later analysis computed generation probabilities with a VDJ recombination model fitted to out-of-frame rearrangements, and checked the results against IGoR. In a later analysis, TCR-TCR, TCR-HLA and TCR-CMV co-occurrence was scored with hypergeometric tests, and a repertoire-size bias correction was applied to TCR pairs. In a later analysis, false discovery rates were estimated by permuting HLA or CMV assignments 20 times. A later analysis grouped co-occurring TCRs with DBSCAN, adding TCRdist sequence similarity when clustering within HLA-allele-positive subsets. For co-occurrence clustering, repertoires with fewer than 30,000 or more than 120,000 public chains were excluded, along with 5 or 6 repertoires with anomalous nucleotide sharing. TCRdb mirrors the immuneACCESS table, restricted to in-frame sequences. Some clones are absent from its copies; in checked studies, under half trace to an unresolved V gene, and the reason for the others is unknown. V, J and clone size are those of that table, while D and trimming were read from the DNA. Recorded for this sample are approximately 140,000 clones; roughly 78% of them occurred a single time. 5% to 6.5% of the sample is taken by the ten largest.

The TCR originated in a man between 45 and 60 years old in good health and CMV-seropositive. The chain is encoded by TRBV19 joined to TRBJ2-5; the D gene lacks a confident call. The DNA end lines up better with TRBJ2-7; the J call may be wrong. The sample taken for sequencing was PBMCs. The CDR3 here reads CASSIKMLSYEQYF. The nucleotides are TGTGCCAGTAGTATCAAGATGCTTTCCTACGAGCAGTACTTC.